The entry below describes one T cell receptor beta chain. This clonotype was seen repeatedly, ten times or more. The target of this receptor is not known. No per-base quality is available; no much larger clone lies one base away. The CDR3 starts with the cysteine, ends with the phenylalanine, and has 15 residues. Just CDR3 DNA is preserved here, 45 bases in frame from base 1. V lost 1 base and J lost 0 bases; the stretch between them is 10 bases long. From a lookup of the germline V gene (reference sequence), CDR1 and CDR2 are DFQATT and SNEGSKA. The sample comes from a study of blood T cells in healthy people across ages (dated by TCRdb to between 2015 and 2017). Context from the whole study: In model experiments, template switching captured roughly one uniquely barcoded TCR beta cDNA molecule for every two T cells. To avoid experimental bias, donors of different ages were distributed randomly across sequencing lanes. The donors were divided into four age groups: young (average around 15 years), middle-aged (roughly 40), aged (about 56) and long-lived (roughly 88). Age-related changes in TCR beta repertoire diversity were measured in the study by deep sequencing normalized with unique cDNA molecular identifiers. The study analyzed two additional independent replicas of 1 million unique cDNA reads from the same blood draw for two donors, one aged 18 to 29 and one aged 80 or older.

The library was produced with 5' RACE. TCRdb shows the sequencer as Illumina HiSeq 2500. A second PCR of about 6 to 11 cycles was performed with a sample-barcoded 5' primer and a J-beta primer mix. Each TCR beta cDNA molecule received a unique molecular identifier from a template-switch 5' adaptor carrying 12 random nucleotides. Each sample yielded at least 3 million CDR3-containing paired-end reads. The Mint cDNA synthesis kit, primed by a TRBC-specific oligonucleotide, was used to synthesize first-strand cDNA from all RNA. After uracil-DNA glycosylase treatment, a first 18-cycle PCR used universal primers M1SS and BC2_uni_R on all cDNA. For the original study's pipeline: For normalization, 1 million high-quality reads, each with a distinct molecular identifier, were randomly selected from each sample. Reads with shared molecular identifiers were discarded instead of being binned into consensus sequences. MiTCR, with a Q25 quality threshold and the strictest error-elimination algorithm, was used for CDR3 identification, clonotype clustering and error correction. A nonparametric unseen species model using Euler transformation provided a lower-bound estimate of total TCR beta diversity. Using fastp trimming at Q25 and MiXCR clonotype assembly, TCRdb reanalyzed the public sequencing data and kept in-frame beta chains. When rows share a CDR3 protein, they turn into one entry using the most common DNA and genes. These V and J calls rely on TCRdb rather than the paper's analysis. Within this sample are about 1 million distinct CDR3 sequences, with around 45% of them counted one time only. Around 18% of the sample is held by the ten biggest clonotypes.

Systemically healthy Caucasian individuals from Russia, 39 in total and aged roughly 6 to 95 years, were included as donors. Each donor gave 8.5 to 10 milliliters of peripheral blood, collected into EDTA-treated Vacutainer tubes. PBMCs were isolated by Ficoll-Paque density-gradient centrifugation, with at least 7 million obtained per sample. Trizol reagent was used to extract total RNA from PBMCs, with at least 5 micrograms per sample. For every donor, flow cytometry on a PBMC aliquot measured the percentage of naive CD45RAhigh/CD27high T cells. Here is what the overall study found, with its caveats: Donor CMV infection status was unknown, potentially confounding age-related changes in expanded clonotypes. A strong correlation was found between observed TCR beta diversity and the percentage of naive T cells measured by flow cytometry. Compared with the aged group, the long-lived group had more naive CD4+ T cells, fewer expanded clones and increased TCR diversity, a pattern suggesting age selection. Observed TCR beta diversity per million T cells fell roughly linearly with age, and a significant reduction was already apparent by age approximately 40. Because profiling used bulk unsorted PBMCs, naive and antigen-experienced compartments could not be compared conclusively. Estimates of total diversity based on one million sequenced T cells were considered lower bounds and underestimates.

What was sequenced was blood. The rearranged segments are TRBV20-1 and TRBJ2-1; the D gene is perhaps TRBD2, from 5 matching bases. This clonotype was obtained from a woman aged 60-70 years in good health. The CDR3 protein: CSARVWLASYNEQFF. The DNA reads TGCAGTGCTAGAGTGTGGCTAGCCTCCTACAATGAGCAGTTCTTC.